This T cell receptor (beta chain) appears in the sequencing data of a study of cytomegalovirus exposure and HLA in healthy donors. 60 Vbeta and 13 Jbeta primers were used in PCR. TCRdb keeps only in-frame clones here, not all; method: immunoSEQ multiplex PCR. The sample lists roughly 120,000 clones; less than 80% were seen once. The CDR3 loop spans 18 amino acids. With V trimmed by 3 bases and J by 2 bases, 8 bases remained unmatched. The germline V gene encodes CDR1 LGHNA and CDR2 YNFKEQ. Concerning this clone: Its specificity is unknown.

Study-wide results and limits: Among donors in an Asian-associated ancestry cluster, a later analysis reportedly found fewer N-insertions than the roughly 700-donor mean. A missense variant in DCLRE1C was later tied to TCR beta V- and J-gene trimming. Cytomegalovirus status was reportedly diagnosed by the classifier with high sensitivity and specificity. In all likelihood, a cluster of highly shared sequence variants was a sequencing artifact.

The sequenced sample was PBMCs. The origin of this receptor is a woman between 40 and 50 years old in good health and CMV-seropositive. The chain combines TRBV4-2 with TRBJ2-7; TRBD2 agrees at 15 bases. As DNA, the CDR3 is TGTGCCAGCAGCCAGGGGACTAGCGGGGGGTCACTGGCCTACGAGCAGTACTTC. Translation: CASSQGTSGGSLAYEQYF.